This TCR beta chain is from a study of OX40 agonist ivuxolimab in advanced cancers. Study overall: Those enrolled were approximately 78% male, with a mean age of approximately 60 years and ages from roughly 20 to 85. The study reported partial responses in three patients: one hepatocellular carcinoma, two cutaneous melanoma.

The ends were cut back, 1 base at V and 4 bases at J, with 14 bases in the middle. Germline V lookup: CDR1 SGHTA, CDR2 FQGNSA. The CDR3 has 15 residues. Study-wide results and caveats: More expanded clones were seen, on average, in CD8+ T cells than in CD4+.

On this clone: The antigen is undetermined.

Sequencing was performed with immunoSEQ multiplex PCR; in TCRdb, only in-frame clones are kept and a portion is missing. The sample yields approximately 60,000 clones, 70% to 90% seen once. The starting material was CD4+ or CD8+ T cells sorted from blood, obtained in a trial of the OX40 agonist ivuxolimab. The sequence was obtained from an adult with an advanced solid tumor such as melanoma, head and neck, liver or kidney cancer. The chain carries TRBV7-2 and TRBJ2-7; D possibly corresponds to TRBD2 (5 bases). The DNA for the CDR3 is TGTGCCAGCAGCTTAGTCTGGCAGGCGGGTTACGAGCAGTACTTC. Translated, it gives CASSLVWQAGYEQYF.